The entry below describes one T cell receptor (beta chain). Residents of 24 US areas, aged roughly 18 to 89 years, made up the participants. This sample was taken from a study of blood T cell repertoires in COVID-19. Study-level background: COVID-19 samples, acute and convalescent, were from the United States, Italy and Spain. T cells, B-cell-depleted T cells, or PBMCs provided the cDNA or gDNA that served as material.

As handled by the study authors: Amplifying reference gene primers gave estimates of nucleated cell counts. Clones were sequenced by immunoSEQ multiplex PCR, and TCRdb holds only the in-frame ones, with some missing. V, J and clone size are those of that table, while D and trimming were read from the DNA. The table records just over 300,000 clones, around 91% of them present only once. The V segment lost 3 bases and the J segment 5 bases; nucleotides outside the gene matches: 7. CDR3 length equals 15 residues. Per germline, CDR1 SGHNT and CDR2 YYREEE (reference sequence). The chain combines TRBV5-4 with TRBJ1-2; 10 positions agree with TRBD1. Input material: PBMCs or T cells enriched from blood (not recorded which). The source of this sequence is a woman aged 40 to 50 who had recovered from COVID-19. The CDR3 DNA reads TGTGCCAGCAGCTACGAGGGGGACAGGGGATATGGCTACACCTTC. This encodes CASSYEGDRGYGYTF.